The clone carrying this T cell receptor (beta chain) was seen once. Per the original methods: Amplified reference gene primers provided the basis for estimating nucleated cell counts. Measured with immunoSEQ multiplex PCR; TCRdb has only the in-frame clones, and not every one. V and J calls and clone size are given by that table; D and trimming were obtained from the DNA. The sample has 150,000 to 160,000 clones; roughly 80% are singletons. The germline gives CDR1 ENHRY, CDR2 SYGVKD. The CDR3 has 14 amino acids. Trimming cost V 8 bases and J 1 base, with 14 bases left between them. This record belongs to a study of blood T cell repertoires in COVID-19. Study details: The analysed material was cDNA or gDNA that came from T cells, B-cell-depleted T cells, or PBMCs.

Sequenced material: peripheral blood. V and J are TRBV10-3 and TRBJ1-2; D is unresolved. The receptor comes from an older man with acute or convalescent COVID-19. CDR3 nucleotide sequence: TGTGCCATCGGGCTTCCACAGCTTAACTATGGCTACACCTTC. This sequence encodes CAIGLPQLNYGYTF.